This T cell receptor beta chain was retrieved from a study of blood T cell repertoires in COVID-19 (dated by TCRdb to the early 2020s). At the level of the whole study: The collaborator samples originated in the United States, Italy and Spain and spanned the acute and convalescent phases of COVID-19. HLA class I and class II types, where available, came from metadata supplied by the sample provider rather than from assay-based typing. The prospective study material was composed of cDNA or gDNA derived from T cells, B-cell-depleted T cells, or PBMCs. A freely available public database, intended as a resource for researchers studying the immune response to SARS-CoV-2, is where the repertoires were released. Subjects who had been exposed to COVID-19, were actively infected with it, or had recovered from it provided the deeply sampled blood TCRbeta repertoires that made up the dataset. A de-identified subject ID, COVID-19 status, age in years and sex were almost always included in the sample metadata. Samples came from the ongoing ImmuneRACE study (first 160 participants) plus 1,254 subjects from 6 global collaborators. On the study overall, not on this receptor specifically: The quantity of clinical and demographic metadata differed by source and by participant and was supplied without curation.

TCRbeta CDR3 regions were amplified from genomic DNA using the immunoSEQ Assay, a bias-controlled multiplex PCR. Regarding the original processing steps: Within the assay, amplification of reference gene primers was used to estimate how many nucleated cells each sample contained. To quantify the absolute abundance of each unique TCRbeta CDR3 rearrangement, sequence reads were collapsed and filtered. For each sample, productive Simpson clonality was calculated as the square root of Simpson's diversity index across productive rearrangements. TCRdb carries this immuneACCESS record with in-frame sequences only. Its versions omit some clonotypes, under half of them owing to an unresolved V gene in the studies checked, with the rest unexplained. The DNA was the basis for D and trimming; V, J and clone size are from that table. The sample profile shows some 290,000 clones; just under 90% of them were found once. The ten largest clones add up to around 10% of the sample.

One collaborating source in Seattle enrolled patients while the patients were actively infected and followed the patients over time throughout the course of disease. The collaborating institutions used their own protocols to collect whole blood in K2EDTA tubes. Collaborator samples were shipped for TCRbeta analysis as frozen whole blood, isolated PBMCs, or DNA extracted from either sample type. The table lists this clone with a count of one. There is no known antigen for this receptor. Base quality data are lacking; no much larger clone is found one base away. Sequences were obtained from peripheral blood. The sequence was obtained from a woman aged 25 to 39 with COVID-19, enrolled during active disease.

The bases are TGTGCCAGCAGCTTTTCGCGGGACAGGGGAAATTCACCCCTCCACTTT. This encodes CASSFSRDRGNSPLHF. This sequence uses TRBV5-5 and TRBJ1-6; 10 of the junction bases match TRBD1. The germline V end is reduced by 2 bases and the J end by 7 bases; junction bases left unmatched: 6. The CDR3 holds 16 amino acids from the cysteine to the phenylalanine. The CDR3 DNA has 48 bases and is translated from base 1. Sequences SGHKS (CDR1) and YYEKEE (CDR2) are obtained from the germline V gene (reference sequence).